A selection of T cell receptor beta chains follows, all from one sample in a study of long-term antiretroviral therapy in people with HIV. The repertoire was sequenced with immunoSEQ multiplex PCR; TCRdb's copy has only in-frame clones and lacks some. The sample shows 25,000 to 35,000 clones, 60% to 85% of them seen only once. Sample: unsorted PBMCs, taken 3.1 years after starting antiretroviral therapy. These receptors were taken from a woman in her forties or fifties with HIV. Each CDR3 is given without its conserved first and last residue. A D gene is named only where the DNA matches it firmly. Where a row states a size, it is once, few, many or the class of an expanded clone; other rows omit it.

D gene	J gene	clone size	V gene	CDR3 length	CDR3 protein
TRBD1	TRBJ1-6	medium-sized	TRBV7-8	14	ASSSPDRDGLSPLH
TRBD1	TRBJ1-6	few	TRBV25-1	12	ASSGDRGISPLH
NA	TRBJ1-2	NA	TRBV6-5	13	ASSYVGGSSYGYT
TRBD2	TRBJ2-4	NA	TRBV5-1	13	ASSVLAGAKNIQY
NA	TRBJ2-3	NA	TRBV5-1	13	ASSLLGGLTDTQY
TRBD2	TRBJ2-1	NA	TRBV7-8	10	ASSASGGEQF
TRBD1	TRBJ2-7	few	TRBV19	13	ASSIGGQGSYEQY
NA	TRBJ1-1	once	TRBV4-1	11	ASSLTANTEAF
NA	TRBJ2-1	NA	TRBV2	10	ASMRSYNEQF
NA	TRBJ2-5	NA	TRBV7-9	11	ASSGVGQETQY
NA	TRBJ1-5	NA	TRBV2	12	ASSKAGDHQPQH
NA	TRBJ2-7	NA	TRBV19	13	ASSIFGGRPYEQY
NA	TRBJ1-1	NA	TRBV4-1	12	ASSQVAAYTEAF
TRBD2	TRBJ2-7	NA	TRBV19	13	ASSTAGGPSYEQY
TRBD2	TRBJ2-5	NA	TRBV5-4	14	ASSSPQRGPGKTQY
NA	TRBJ1-2	NA	TRBV7-9	12	ASSSVSQGGGYT
NA	TRBJ2-2	NA	TRBV23-1	12	ASSRGGDTGELF
NA	TRBJ1-3	NA	TRBV29-1	11	SASGGSGNTIY
NA	TRBJ1-2	few	TRBV5-1	11	ASSDGGGGGYT
NA	TRBJ2-4	NA	TRBV15	14	ATSTDTILAKNIQY
NA	TRBJ1-2	NA	TRBV9	14	ASSGPLGSPTYGYT
TRBD1	TRBJ1-1	NA	TRBV11-2	12	ASSPTGVNTEAF
NA	TRBJ1-4	NA	TRBV5-1	13	ASSGAGTSNEKLF
NA	TRBJ1-3	few	TRBV27	11	ASSFQSGNTIY
TRBD2	TRBJ2-1	NA	TRBV5-1	13	ASSGGGVNYNEQF
TRBD1	TRBJ2-2	NA	TRBV6-5	13	ASSSLRTGTGELF
NA	TRBJ1-1	NA	TRBV19	8	ASGGEVAF
TRBD1	TRBJ1-6	NA	TRBV6-9	14	ASSYFPPGQNSPLH
NA	TRBJ2-6	NA	TRBV7-3	13	ASSKPGAGANVLT
NA	TRBJ1-2	NA	TRBV5-1	11	ASSDYTTNGYT
NA	TRBJ1-6	NA	TRBV4-1	17	ASSQGFGLPSSYNSPLH
NA	TRBJ2-2	once	TRBV18	11	ASSPSGTGELF
TRBD1	TRBJ1-2	NA	TRBV29-1	12	SVHRDRGHYGYT
TRBD2	TRBJ2-2	once	TRBV7-9	15	ASSLFTSGSNTGELF
TRBD1	TRBJ2-5	NA	TRBV6-5	10	ATGQGKETQY
TRBD1	TRBJ1-3	NA	TRBV19	13	ASRGQAISGNTIY
NA	TRBJ2-1	NA	TRBV20-1	8	SAFYNEQF
TRBD1	TRBJ2-6	once	TRBV2	12	ASGTGAGANVLT
TRBD1	TRBJ2-3	NA	TRBV18	14	ASSPPSTGGTDTQY
NA	TRBJ1-1	NA	TRBV29-1	12	SAPPEGGRTEAF
NA	TRBJ2-7	NA	TRBV28	10	ASSLIGFEQY
NA	TRBJ2-1	NA	TRBV29-1	11	SVASALYNEQF
TRBD1	TRBJ2-2	NA	TRBV6-1	12	ASSSTGVPGELF